The entry below describes one TCR beta chain. V was cut by 6 bases and J by 4 bases, with 13 bases left in between. The CDR3 sequence is 15 residues long. These data are taken from a study of tumor-infiltrating lymphocytes in oesophageal squamous cell carcinoma. MiXCR, run by TCRdb on the PCR reads, gives a single entry per CDR3 protein. The table has 9,500 to 11,000 distinct CDR3 sequences, roughly 60% seen once. Sequencing used esophageal tumor tissue. The chain recombines TRBV12-3 or TRBV12-4 with TRBJ2-6; D is perhaps TRBD2 (5 bases). This clonotype was obtained from a male donor with esophageal squamous cell carcinoma. This CDR3 is CASRHGVAGANVLTF. CDR3 coding DNA: TGTGCCAGCAGGCACGGGGTGGCAGGGGCCAACGTCCTGACTTTC.